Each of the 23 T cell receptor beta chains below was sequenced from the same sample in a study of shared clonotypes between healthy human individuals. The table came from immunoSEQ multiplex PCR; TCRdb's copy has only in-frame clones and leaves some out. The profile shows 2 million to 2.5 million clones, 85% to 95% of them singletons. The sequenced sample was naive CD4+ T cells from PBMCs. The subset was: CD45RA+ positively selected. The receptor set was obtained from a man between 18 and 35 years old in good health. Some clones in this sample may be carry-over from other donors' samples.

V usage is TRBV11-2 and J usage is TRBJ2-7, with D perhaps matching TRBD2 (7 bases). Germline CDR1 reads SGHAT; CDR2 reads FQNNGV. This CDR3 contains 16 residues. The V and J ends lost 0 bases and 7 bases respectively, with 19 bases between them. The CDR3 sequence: CASSLDPAGAAREQYF. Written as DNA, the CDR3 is TGTGCCAGCAGCTTAGATCCGGCGGGGGCAGCGAGGGAGCAGTACTTC. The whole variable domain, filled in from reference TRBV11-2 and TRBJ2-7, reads EAGVAQSPRYKIIEKRQSVAFWCNPISGHATLYWYQQILGQGPKLLIQFQNNGVVDDSQLPKDRFSAERLKGVDSTLKIQPAKLEDSAVYLCASSLDPAGAAREQYFGPGTRLTVT.

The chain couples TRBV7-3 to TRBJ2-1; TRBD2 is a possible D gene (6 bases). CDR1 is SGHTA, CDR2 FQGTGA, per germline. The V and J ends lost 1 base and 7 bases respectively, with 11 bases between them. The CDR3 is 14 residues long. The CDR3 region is CASSLNWGDNEQFF. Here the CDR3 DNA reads TGTGCCAGCAGCTTAAACTGGGGGGATAATGAGCAGTTCTTC.

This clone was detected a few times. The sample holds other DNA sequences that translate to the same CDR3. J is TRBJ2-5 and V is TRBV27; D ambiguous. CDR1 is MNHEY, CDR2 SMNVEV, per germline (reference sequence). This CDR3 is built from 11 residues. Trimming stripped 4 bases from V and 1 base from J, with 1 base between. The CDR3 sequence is CASSSQETQYF. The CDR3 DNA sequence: TGTGCCAGCAGTTCCCAAGAGACCCAGTACTTC.

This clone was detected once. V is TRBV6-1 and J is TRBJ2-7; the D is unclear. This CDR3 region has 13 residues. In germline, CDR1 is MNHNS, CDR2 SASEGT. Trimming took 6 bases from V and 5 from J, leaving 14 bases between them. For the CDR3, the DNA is TGTGCCAGCAGGTATGGCAGCATCGACGAGCAGTACTTC. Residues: CASRYGSIDEQYF.

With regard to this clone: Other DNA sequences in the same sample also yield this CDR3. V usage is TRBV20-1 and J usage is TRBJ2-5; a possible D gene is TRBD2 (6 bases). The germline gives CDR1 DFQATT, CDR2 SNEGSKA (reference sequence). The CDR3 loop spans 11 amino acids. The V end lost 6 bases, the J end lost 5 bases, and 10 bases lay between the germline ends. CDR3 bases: TGCAGTGCCCCCCGGGGGGAGACCCAGTACTTC. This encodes CSAPRGETQYF.

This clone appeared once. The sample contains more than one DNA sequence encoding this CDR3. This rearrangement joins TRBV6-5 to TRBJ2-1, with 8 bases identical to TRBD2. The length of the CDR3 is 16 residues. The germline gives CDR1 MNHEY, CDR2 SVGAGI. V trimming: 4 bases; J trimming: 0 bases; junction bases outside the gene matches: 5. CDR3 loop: CASSSTSGSSYNEQFF. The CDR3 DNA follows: TGTGCCAGCAGTTCTACTAGCGGAAGCTCCTACAATGAGCAGTTCTTC.

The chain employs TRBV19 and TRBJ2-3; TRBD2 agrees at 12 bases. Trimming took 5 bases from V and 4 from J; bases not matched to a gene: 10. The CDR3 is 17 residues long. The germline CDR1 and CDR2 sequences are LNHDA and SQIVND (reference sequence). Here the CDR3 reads CASSLGLAGPEADTQYF. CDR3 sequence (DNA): TGTGCCAGTAGTCTCGGACTAGCGGGACCCGAGGCAGATACGCAGTATTTT. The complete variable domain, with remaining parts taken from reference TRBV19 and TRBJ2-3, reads DGGITQSPKYLFRKEGQNVTLSCEQNLNHDAMYWYRQDPGQGLRLIYYSQIVNDFQKGDIAEGYSVSREKKESFPLTVTSAQKNPTAFYLCASSLGLAGPEADTQYFGPGTRLTVL.

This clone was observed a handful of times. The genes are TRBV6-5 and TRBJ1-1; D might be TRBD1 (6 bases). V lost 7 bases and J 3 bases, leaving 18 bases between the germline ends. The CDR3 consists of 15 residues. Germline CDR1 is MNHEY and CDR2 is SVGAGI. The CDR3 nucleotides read TGTGCCAGCACCCCCGGGGGGCTTCGACACACTGAAGCTTTCTTT. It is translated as CASTPGGLRHTEAFF.

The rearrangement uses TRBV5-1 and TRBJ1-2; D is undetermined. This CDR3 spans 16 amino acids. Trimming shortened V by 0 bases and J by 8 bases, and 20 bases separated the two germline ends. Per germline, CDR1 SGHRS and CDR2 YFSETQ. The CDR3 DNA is TGCGCCAGCAGCTTGGCCGCGGCCCGAGGGTCGGGCGGCTACACCTTC. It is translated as CASSLAAARGSGGYTF.

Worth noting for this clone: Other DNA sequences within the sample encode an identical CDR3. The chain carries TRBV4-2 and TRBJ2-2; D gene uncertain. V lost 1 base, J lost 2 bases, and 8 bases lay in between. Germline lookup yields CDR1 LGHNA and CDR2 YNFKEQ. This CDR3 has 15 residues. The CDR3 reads CASSQGSSNTGELFF. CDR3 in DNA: TGTGCCAGCAGCCAAGGTTCCTCTAACACCGGGGAGCTGTTTTTT.

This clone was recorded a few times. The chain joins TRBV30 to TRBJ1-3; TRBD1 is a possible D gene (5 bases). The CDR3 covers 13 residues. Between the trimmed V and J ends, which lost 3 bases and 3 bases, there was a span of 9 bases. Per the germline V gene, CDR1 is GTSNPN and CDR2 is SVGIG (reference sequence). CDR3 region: CAWRWGNGNTIYF. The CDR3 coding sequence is TGTGCCTGGAGGTGGGGGAATGGAAACACCATATATTTT.

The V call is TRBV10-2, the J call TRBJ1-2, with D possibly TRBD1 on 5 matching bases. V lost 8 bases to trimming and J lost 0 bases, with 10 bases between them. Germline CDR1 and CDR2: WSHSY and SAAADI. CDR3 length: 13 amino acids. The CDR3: CASRDVSNYGYTF. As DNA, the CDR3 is TGCGCCAGCCGGGACGTTTCTAACTATGGCTACACCTTC.

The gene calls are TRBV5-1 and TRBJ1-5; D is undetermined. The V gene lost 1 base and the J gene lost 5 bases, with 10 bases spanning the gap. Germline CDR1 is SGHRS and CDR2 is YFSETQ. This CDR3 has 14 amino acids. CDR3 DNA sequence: TGCGCCAGCAGCTTGAGGATCGGAGATCAGCCCCAGCATTTT. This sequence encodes CASSLRIGDQPQHF.

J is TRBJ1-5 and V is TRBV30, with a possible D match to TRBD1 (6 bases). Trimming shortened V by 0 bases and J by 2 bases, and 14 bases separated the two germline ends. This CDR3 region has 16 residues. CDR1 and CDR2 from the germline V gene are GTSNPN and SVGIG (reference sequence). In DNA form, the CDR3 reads TGTGCCTGGAGTGTACGGGCAGGGGCGGGCAATCAGCCCCAGCATTTT. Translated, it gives CAWSVRAGAGNQPQHF.

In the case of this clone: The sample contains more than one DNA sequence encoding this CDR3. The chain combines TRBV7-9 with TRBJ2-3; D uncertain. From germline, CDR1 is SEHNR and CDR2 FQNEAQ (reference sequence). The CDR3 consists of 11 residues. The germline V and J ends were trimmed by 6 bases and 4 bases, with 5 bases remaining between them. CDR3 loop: CASSLSDTQYF. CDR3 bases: TGTGCCAGCAGTCTCTCAGATACGCAGTATTTT.

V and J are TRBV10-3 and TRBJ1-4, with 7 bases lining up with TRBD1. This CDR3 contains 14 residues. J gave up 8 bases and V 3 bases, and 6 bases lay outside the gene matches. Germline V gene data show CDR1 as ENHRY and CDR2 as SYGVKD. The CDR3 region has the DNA TGTGCCATCAGTGAAGACAGGGCGCGGGAAAAACTGTTTTTT. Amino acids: CAISEDRAREKLFF.

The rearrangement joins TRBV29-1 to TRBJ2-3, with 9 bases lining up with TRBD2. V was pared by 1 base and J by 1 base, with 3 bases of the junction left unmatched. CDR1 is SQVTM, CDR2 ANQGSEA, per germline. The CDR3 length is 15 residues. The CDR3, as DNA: TGCAGCGTTGAAGGGGCGGGAGGGGGCACAGATACGCAGTATTTT. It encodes CSVEGAGGGTDTQYF.

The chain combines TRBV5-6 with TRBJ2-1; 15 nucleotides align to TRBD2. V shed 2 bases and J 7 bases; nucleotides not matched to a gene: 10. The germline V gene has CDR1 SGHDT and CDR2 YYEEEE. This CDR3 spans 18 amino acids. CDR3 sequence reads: CASSFLGLAGGQVNEQFF. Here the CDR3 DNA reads TGTGCCAGCAGCTTCCTGGGACTAGCGGGAGGACAAGTGAATGAGCAGTTCTTC.

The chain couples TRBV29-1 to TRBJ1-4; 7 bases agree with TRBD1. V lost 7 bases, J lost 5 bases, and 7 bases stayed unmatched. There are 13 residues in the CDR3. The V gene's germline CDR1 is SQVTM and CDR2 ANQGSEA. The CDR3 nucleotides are TGCAGCGCCTCGCAGGGACAGAATGAAAAACTGTTTTTT. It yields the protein CSASQGQNEKLFF.

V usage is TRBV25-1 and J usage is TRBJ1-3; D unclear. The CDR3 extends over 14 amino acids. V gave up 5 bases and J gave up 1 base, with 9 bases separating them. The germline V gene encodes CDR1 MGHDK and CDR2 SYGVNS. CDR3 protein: CASSPRRSGNTIYF. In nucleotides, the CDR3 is TGTGCCAGCAGTCCTCGACGGTCTGGAAACACCATATATTTT. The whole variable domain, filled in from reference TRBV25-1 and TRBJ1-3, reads EADIYQTPRYLVIGTGKKITLECSQTMGHDKMYWYQQDPGMELHLIHYSYGVNSTEKGDLSSESTVSRIRTEHFPLTLESARPSHTSQYLCASSPRRSGNTIYFGEGSWLTVV.

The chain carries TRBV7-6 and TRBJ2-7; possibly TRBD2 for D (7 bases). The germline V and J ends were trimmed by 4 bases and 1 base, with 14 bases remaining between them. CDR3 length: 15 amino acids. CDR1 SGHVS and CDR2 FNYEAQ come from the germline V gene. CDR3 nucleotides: TGTGCCAGCAGCTCACAGGGCGGGGGATCCTACGAGCAGTACTTC. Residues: CASSSQGGGSYEQYF. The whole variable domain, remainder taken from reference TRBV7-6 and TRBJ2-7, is GAGVSQSPRYKVTKRGQDVALRCDPISGHVSLYWYRQALGQGPEFLTYFNYEAQQDKSGLPNDRFSAERPEGSISTLTIQRTEQRDSAMYRCASSSQGGGSYEQYFGPGTRLTVT.

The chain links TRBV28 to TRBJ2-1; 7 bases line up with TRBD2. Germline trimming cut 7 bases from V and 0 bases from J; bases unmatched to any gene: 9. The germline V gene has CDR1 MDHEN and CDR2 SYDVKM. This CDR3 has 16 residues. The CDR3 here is CASNTASGGSYNEQFF. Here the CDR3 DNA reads TGTGCCAGCAACACAGCTTCGGGAGGCTCCTACAATGAGCAGTTCTTC.

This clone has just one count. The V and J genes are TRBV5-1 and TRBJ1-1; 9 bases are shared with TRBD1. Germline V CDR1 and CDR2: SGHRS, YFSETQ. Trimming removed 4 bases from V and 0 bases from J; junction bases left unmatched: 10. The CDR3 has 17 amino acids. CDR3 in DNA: TGCGCCAGCAGCCCGCAAACAGGGGGCCCCCTGAACACTGAAGCTTTCTTT. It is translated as CASSPQTGGPLNTEAFF.